Here is one T cell receptor (beta chain) with its context. The data were obtained in a study of blood T cell repertoires in COVID-19. Study in general: Samples of COVID-19 (acute and convalescent) were obtained from the United States, Italy and Spain.

Per the study methods: Cell counts per sample came from amplifying reference gene primers. Repertoires were generated with immunoSEQ multiplex PCR, while TCRdb's copy carries only in-frame clones and drops some. V, J and clone size reflect that table, while D and trimming were determined from the DNA. The top ten clones hold roughly 8.9% of a sample with roughly 310,000 clones, roughly 90% of them seen once. V was pared by 4 bases and J by 2 bases, with 15 bases between. The CDR3 contains 15 residues. CDR1 and CDR2 (germline): SGDLS, YYNGEE. Sequencing was carried out using PBMCs or T cells enriched from blood (not recorded which). This receptor was obtained from a woman in her forties who had recovered from COVID-19. The V gene is TRBV9, the J gene TRBJ1-2; no clear D. The CDR3 DNA follows: TGTGCCAGCAGCAAAGCCCGGGTATGGAACTATGGCTACACCTTC. It is translated as CASSKARVWNYGYTF. Together with reference TRBV9 and TRBJ1-2, the CDR3 gives the full variable domain: DSGVTQTPKHLITATGQRVTLRCSPRSGDLSVYWYQQSLDQGLQFLIQYYNGEERAKGNILERFSAQQFPDLHSELNLSSLELGDSALYFCASSKARVWNYGYTFGSGTRLTVV.